This T cell receptor (beta chain) was identified during a study of blood T cell repertoires in COVID-19. Study as a whole: Samples came from the United States, Italy and Spain, spanning acute and convalescent COVID-19. T cells, B-cell-depleted T cells, or PBMCs supplied cDNA or gDNA.

The CDR3 covers 16 residues. V was pared by 2 bases and J by 11 bases, with 10 bases of the junction left unmatched. Germline assignment: CDR1 MNHEY and CDR2 SMNVEV (reference sequence). Original data processing: Amplification with reference gene primers provided the estimates of nucleated cell counts. Clones were sequenced by immunoSEQ multiplex PCR, and TCRdb holds only the in-frame ones, with some missing. V and J calls and clone size are given by that table; D and trimming were obtained from the DNA. The profile shows some 210,000 clones, more than 70% of them singletons. This chain uses TRBV27 with TRBJ2-1, with 12 bases identical to TRBD2. Sequencing was done on a sample of peripheral blood. This receptor was taken from a woman between 40 and 55 years old who had recovered from COVID-19. The CDR3 sequence: CASSLPGLAGGPQQFF. The CDR3 DNA follows: TGTGCCAGCAGTTTACCCGGCCTAGCGGGAGGGCCTCAGCAGTTCTTC.